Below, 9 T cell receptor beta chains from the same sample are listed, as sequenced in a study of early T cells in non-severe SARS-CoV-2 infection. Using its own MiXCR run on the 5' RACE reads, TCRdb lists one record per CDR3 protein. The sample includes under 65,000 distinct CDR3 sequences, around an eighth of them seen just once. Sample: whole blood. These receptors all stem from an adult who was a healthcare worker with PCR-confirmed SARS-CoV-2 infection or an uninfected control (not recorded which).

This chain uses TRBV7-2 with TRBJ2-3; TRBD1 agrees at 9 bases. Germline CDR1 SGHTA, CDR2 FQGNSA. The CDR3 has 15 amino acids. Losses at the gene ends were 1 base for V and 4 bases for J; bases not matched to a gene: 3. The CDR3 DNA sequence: TGTGCCAGCAGCTTAGGGGGACAGGGTGCAGATACGCAGTATTTT. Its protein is CASSLGGQGADTQYF.

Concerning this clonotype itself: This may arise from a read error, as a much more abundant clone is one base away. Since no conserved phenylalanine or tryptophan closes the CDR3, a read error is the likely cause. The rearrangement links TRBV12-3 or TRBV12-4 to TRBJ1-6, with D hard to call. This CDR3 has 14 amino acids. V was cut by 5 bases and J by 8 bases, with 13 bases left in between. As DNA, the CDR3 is TGTGCCAGCAGTCTACTACGGCGGGATTCACCCCTCCACCTT. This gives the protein CASSLLRRDSPLHL.

The CDR3 reads CSARTGLGKNIQYF. The CDR3 region has the DNA TGCAGTGCCCGGACAGGTTTGGGCAAAAACATTCAGTACTTC. V is TRBV20-1 and J is TRBJ2-4, with 7 bases that match TRBD1. This CDR3 comprises 14 residues. Per the germline V gene, CDR1 is DFQATT and CDR2 is SNEGSKA (reference sequence). The junction had 8 bases not matched to a gene; V was cut back by 6 bases and J by 3 bases.

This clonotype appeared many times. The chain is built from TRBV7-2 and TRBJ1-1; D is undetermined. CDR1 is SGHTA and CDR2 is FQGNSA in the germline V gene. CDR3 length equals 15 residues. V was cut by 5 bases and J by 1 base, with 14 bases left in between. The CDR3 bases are TGTGCCAGCAGCCCCCCCGGGCGTCCGAACACTGAAGCTTTCTTT. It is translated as CASSPPGRPNTEAFF.

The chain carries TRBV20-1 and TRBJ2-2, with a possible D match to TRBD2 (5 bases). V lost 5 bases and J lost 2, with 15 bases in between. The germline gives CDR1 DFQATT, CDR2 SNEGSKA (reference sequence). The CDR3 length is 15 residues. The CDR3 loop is CSAYPPSRNTGELFF. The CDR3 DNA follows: TGCAGTGCTTACCCCCCTAGCCGAAACACCGGGGAGCTGTTTTTT.

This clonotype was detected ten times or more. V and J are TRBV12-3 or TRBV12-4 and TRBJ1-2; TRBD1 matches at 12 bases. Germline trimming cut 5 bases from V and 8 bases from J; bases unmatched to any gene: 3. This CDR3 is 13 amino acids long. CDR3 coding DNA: TGTGCCAGCAGTCGGGACAGGGGGCCAGGCTACACCTTC. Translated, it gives CASSRDRGPGYTF.

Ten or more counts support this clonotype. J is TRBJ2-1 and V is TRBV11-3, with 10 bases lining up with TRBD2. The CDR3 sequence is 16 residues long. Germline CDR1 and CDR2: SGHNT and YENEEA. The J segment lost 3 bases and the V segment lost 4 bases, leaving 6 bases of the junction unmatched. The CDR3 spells CASSSNSGRHYNEQFF. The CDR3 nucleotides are TGTGCCAGCAGCTCCAATAGCGGGAGGCACTACAATGAGCAGTTCTTC.

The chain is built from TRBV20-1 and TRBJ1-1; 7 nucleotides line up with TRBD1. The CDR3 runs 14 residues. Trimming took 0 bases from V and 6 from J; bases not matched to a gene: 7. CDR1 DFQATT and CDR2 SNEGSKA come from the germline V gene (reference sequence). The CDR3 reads CSARETGMMAEAFF. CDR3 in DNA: TGCAGTGCTAGAGAGACAGGGATGATGGCTGAAGCTTTCTTT.

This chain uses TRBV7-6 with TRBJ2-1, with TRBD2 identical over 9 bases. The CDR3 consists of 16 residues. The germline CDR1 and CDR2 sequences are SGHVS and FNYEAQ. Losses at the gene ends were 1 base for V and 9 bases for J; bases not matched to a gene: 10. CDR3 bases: TGTGCCAGCAGCTTAGGGGGCGGGAGGGCGCTCGGTGAGCAGTTCTTC. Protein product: CASSLGGGRALGEQFF.